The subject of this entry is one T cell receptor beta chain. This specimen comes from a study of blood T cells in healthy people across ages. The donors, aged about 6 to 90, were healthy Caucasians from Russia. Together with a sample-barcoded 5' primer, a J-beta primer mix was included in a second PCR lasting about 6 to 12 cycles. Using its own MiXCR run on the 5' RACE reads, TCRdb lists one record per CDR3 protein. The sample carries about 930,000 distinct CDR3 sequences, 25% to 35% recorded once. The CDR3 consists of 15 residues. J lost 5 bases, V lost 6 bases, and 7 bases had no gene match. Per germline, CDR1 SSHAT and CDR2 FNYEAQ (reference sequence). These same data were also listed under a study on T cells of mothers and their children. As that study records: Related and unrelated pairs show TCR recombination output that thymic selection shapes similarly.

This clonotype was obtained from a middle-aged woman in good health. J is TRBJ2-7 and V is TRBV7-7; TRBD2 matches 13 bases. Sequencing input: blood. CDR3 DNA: TGTGCCAGCAGTAAAGGACTAGCGGGGGCGGACGAGCAGTACTTC. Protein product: CASSKGLAGADEQYF.